The 5 T cell receptor beta chains reported below all come from one sample, sequenced in a study of blood T cell repertoires in COVID-19. The repertoire was sequenced with immunoSEQ multiplex PCR; TCRdb's copy has only in-frame clones and lacks some. The sample consists of 250,000 to 300,000 clones, almost 85% of them appearing once. Source material: peripheral blood. All receptors derive from a man aged 45-65 years with active or convalescent COVID-19.

CDR3 protein: CASQGWVGEQYF. CDR3 coding DNA: TGTGCCTCCCAGGGCTGGGTAGGCGAGCAGTACTTC. This chain joins TRBV27 and TRBJ2-7; possibly TRBD1 for D (5 bases). This CDR3 region has 12 residues. Germline lookup yields CDR1 MNHEY and CDR2 SMNVEV (reference sequence). Deletions cut 11 bases from V and 6 bases from J, with 17 bases between.

The chain has TRBV5-1 and TRBJ1-1; 7 bases match TRBD1. Trimming removed 5 bases from V and 1 base from J; junction bases left unmatched: 8. Germline CDR1 and CDR2: SGHRS and YFSETQ. CDR3 length: 15 amino acids. CDR3 in DNA: TGCGCCAGCAGATTACAGGGGTTGGGGAACACTGAAGCTTTCTTT. Its translation: CASRLQGLGNTEAFF. Full variable domain (missing parts from reference TRBV5-1 and TRBJ1-1): KAGVTQTPRYLIKTRGQQVTLSCSPISGHRSVSWYQQTPGQGLQFLFEYFSETQRNKGNFPGRFSGRQFSNSRSEMNVSTLELGDSALYLCASRLQGLGNTEAFFGQGTRLTVV.

The chain uses TRBV18 and TRBJ1-5; D may be TRBD1 (5 bases). Germline V gene lookup returns CDR1 KGHSH and CDR2 LQKENI. V was pared by 3 bases and J by 4 bases, with 13 bases between. The CDR3 totals 15 residues. CDR3 in amino acids: CASSPSGEDNQPQHF. As DNA, the CDR3 is TGTGCCAGCTCACCGTCGGGGGAAGATAATCAGCCCCAGCATTTT.

The J gene is TRBJ2-1, the V gene TRBV2; 9 nucleotides match TRBD1. Germline assignment: CDR1 SNHLY and CDR2 FYNNEI. V shed 6 bases, J shed 1 base, and the junction held 4 bases outside the gene matches. The length of the CDR3 is 15 residues. The CDR3 spells CASSGQGRSYNEQFF. As DNA, the CDR3 is TGTGCCAGCAGCGGACAGGGGAGGTCCTACAATGAGCAGTTCTTC. Full variable domain (missing parts from reference TRBV2 and TRBJ2-1): EPEVTQTPSHQVTQMGQEVILRCVPISNHLYFYWYRQILGQKVEFLVSFYNNEISEKSEIFDDQFSVERPDGSNFTLKIRSTKLEDSAMYFCASSGQGRSYNEQFFGPGTRLTVL.

The chain employs TRBV4-3 and TRBJ1-1; 9 positions agree with TRBD1. The V and J ends lost 0 bases and 10 bases, in that order; junction bases with no gene match: 9. CDR3 length equals 15 residues. The germline gives CDR1 LGHNA, CDR2 YSLEER. The CDR3, as DNA: TGCGCCAGCAGCCAAGATACAGGGGGCGAGTTGGGAGCTTTCTTT. The encoded protein is CASSQDTGGELGAFF.